This T cell receptor (beta chain) was obtained from a study of vaccination and CD4 T cells after COVID-19. An Oncomine TCR Beta short-read assay was used to sequence the DNA from cultured CD4+ T cells. Each CDR3 protein gets one entry after TCRdb re-called the PCR reads with MiXCR. The sample has 11,000 to 15,000 distinct CDR3 sequences; under 30% are singletons. Treatment given: roughly 10-day PBMC culture with coronavirus spike peptide pools or control peptides (ViraFEST assay). In the ViraFEST assay, peptide-pool expansion preceded TCR sequencing of expanded clonotypes. This clonotype was counted only a few times. Its antigen is undetermined. The CDR3 loop spans 14 amino acids. Trimming cost V 2 bases and J 1 base, with 6 bases left between them. The germline gives CDR1 MGHDK, CDR2 SYGVNS.

The chain combines TRBV25-1 with TRBJ1-3, with D unclear. The TCR originated in a human donor with COVID-19. Input material: cultured CD4+ T cells from blood. CDR3 sequence (DNA): TGTGCCAGCAGTGAAGAGAAATCTGGAAACACCATATATTTT. Protein product: CASSEEKSGNTIYF.